A selection of T cell receptor beta chains follows, all from one sample in a study of vaccination and CD4 T cells after COVID-19. The antigens of these receptors remain unknown. TCRdb passed the PCR reads through MiXCR, listing each CDR3 protein once. The sample lists roughly 9,600 distinct CDR3 sequences, 30% to 40% occurring once. Sequenced input: CD4+ T cells from blood, cultured in vitro. The receptors originated from a human donor in good health. Each CDR3 is given with its conserved first and last residue. A D gene is named only where the DNA matches it firmly. The size entry is marked missing in some rows and otherwise reads once, few, many or a size class.

clone size | D gene | J gene | V gene | CDR3 DNA | CDR3 protein
. | TRBD1 | TRBJ1-5 | TRBV19 | TGTGCCAGTAGCCCCGGGACAGCGAGCTATAGCAATCAGCCCCAGCATTTT | CASSPGTASYSNQPQHF
. | . | TRBJ2-7 | TRBV9 | TGTGCCAGCAGCAGGGGGTACGAGCAGTACTTC | CASSRGYEQYF
few | . | TRBJ1-5 | TRBV20-1 | TGCAGTGCTAGAGAACAGACGAGCAATCAGCCCCAGCATTTT | CSAREQTSNQPQHF
. | TRBD2 | TRBJ2-1 | TRBV6-1 | TGTGCCAGCAGCCCCAAAGGAGCGGGGGGGCGAAATGAGCAGTTCTTC | CASSPKGAGGRNEQFF
. | . | TRBJ1-6 | TRBV9 | TGTGCCAGCAGCGTAGACCCGGCGGGTAATTCACCCCTCCACTTT | CASSVDPAGNSPLHF
few | . | TRBJ1-1 | TRBV27 | TGTGCCAGCAGTTTATTGGGGGGGATCACTGAAGCTTTCTTT | CASSLLGGITEAFF
few | TRBD1 | TRBJ1-1 | TRBV6-1 | TGTGCCAGCAGGGACCCCAGGGGGCGCGGCACTGAAGCTTTCTTT | CASRDPRGRGTEAFF
few | . | TRBJ1-2 | TRBV6-1 | TGTGCCAGCAGTAAGGGTGGGGCGGGGAATGGCTACACCTTC | CASSKGGAGNGYTF
. | TRBD1 | TRBJ1-2 | TRBV23-1 | TGCGCCAGCAGTCAAAAGGGGACAGGGTCCCCTAACTATGGCTACACCTTC | CASSQKGTGSPNYGYTF
few | . | TRBJ2-2 | TRBV6-4 | TGTGCCACCCGAAACACGAACACCGGGGAGCTGTTTTTT | CATRNTNTGELFF
. | TRBD1 | TRBJ1-2 | TRBV19 | TGTGCCAGTAGTAGGGGACGGGACAGGGGGCAAGATGGCTACACCTTC | CASSRGRDRGQDGYTF
few | . | TRBJ1-1 | TRBV6-1 | TGTGCCAGCGGCGTTTACACTGAAGCTTTCTTT | CASGVYTEAFF
few | . | TRBJ1-1 | TRBV29-1 | TGCAGCGTTTTGAGGGAAATGAACACTGAAGCTTTCTTT | CSVLREMNTEAFF
large | . | TRBJ1-1 | TRBV7-2 | TGTGCCCGAGACCGGAGGGAAACGAACACTGAAGCTTTCTTT | CARDRRETNTEAFF
. | . | TRBJ2-1 | TRBV5-1 | TGCGCCAGCAGCTCTCCGACATTTTCCTACAATGAGCAGTTCTTC | CASSSPTFSYNEQFF
few | . | TRBJ2-7 | TRBV5-1 | TGCGCCAGCAGCTTTTCCGGGGGATCGTACGAGCAGTACTTC | CASSFSGGSYEQYF
. | TRBD2 | TRBJ2-7 | TRBV5-5 | TGTGCCAGCAGCCAAGTTCCCCCGTCCGAACTAGCGACCTACGAGCAGTACTTC | CASSQVPPSELATYEQYF
once | . | TRBJ2-3 | TRBV7-3 | TGTGCCAGCAGTGGTATATTAGATAGGCAGTATTTT | CASSGILDRQYF
. | . | TRBJ2-1 | TRBV7-2 | TGTGCCAGCAGGCAACCGGGGGACAATGAGCAGTTCTTC | CASRQPGDNEQFF
. | . | TRBJ2-5 | TRBV11-2 | TGTGCCAGCAGCTACGCCGGCCAGCTAGACACCCAGTACTTC | CASSYAGQLDTQYF
few | TRBD2 | TRBJ2-2 | TRBV7-2 | TGTGCCAGCAGCTTAGTGACTAGCGGGGCCGGGGAGCTGTTTTTT | CASSLVTSGAGELFF
. | TRBD1 | TRBJ1-2 | TRBV19 | TGTGCCAGTAGTAAGGACAGGAGATTCTATGGCTACACCTTC | CASSKDRRFYGYTF
. | . | TRBJ1-2 | TRBV5-1 | TGCGCCAGCAGCTTATATGGGGAAGCAGAGACTGGCTACACCTTC | CASSLYGEAETGYTF
. | TRBD2 | TRBJ2-7 | TRBV12-3/TRBV12-4 | TGTGCCAGCAGTCCCGCGACTAGCGGGGGGGCGAAGTACTTC | CASSPATSGGAKYF
. | . | TRBJ2-3 | TRBV6-1 | TGTGCCAGCAGTGAAGCAGATACGCAGTATTTT | CASSEADTQYF
. | TRBD2 | TRBJ2-3 | TRBV20-1 | TGCAGTGCTCTTGGACTAGCGGGCATGGATACGCAGTATTTT | CSALGLAGMDTQYF
. | TRBD1 | TRBJ2-7 | TRBV25-1 | TGTGCCAGCAGTTCAATCGGGACAGCAACCTACGAGCAGTACTTC | CASSSIGTATYEQYF
few | TRBD1 | TRBJ1-2 | TRBV7-3 | TGTGCCAGCAGCGACCCGGGACAGGACCTGTATGGCTACACCTTC | CASSDPGQDLYGYTF
few | TRBD2 | TRBJ2-3 | TRBV7-9 | TGTGCCAGCAGCTTAGAGGGGACTAAAACAGATACGCAGTATTTT | CASSLEGTKTDTQYF
. | TRBD1 | TRBJ2-7 | TRBV2 | TGTGCCAGCACTCAAGAACAGGGGGCTCGCCACGAGCAGTACTTC | CASTQEQGARHEQYF
. | TRBD1 | TRBJ2-3 | TRBV6-2/TRBV6-3 | TGTGCCAGCAGTTGGGGGACAGAATCGCCTCATACGCAGTATTTT | CASSWGTESPHTQYF
few | . | TRBJ1-1 | TRBV20-1 | TGCAGTGTTCCGCGGACTGGGGCGAGGGCTTTCTTT | CSVPRTGARAFF
few | . | TRBJ2-7 | TRBV18 | TGTGCCAGCTCACCACGACCGAGCGACTCCTACGAGCAGTACTTC | CASSPRPSDSYEQYF
. | . | TRBJ2-2 | TRBV15 | TGTGCCACCGGAAGGAACACCGGGGAGCTGTTTTTT | CATGRNTGELFF
medium-sized | . | TRBJ1-5 | TRBV6-1 | TGTGCCAGCAGTGCCAGGGAGGCGGGTTCCCATCAGCCCCAGCATTTT | CASSAREAGSHQPQHF
. | TRBD1 | TRBJ1-5 | TRBV6-5 | TGTGCCAGCAGTTACGGGACAGGGAGCAATCAGCCCCAGCATTTT | CASSYGTGSNQPQHF
. | . | TRBJ1-6 | TRBV25-1 | TGTGCCAGCAAGAGAGGGGACTCACCCCTCCACTTT | CASKRGDSPLHF